The T cell receptor (beta chain) described here comes from a study of T cells after yellow fever vaccination. Study conclusions and caveats: Post-booster samples contained most primary-vaccination clones (approximately 96% CD4, 70% to 90% CD8). Clonotype sharing between CD4 and CD8 compartments was small.

V was trimmed by 1 base and J by 4 bases, leaving 12 bases between them. This CDR3 comprises 15 residues. CDR1 is SGHTA, CDR2 FQGNSA, per germline. The TCR cDNA carried a universal primer site and UMIs from 5'RACE template switching. TCRdb recomputed calls from the 5' RACE reads with MiXCR, one row per CDR3 protein. Found here are roughly 320,000 distinct CDR3 sequences, about 11% of them singletons; the top ten hold 3.3%. This clonotype has just a few counts. Its antigen is not known. V gene TRBV7-2 combines with J gene TRBJ2-3; D uncertain. Sequences were derived from CD4+ T cells sorted from PBMCs, sampled 45 days after the yellow fever booster vaccination. The TCR was taken from a man aged 18 to 30 who received the YFV17D yellow fever vaccine. CDR3 in DNA: TGTGCCAGCAGCTTAGTTGGCACACGATCAGATACGCAGTATTTT. Translated: CASSLVGTRSDTQYF.